The entry below describes one T cell receptor beta chain. This entry is derived from a study of T cells in Graves' hyperthyroidism and ophthalmopathy. Amplified TCR beta CDR3 regions came from RNA transcripts. With the HTBI primer set, the TCR CDR3 went through a first round of RT-PCR. MiXCR, run by TCRdb on the multiplex PCR reads, gives a single entry per CDR3 protein. This sample has under 250,000 distinct CDR3 sequences, with about a sixth found just once. Trimming took off 7 bases at V and 6 bases at J, with 18 bases between the two ends. The CDR3 extends over 14 amino acids. Per the germline V gene, CDR1 is MNHNS and CDR2 is SASEGT.

This chain links TRBV6-1 with TRBJ1-2; D gene uncertain. The clonotype originates from a woman in her forties or fifties with Graves' hyperthyroidism. The sequencing input was blood. The CDR3 loop is CASTSARPPDGYTF. The CDR3 DNA sequence: TGTGCCAGCACCTCGGCCCGGCCCCCTGATGGCTACACCTTC.